This paragraph reports one TCR beta chain. The data were produced by immunoSEQ multiplex PCR, yet TCRdb's version contains in-frame clones alone and is incomplete. The sample holds approximately 150,000 clones, nearly 90% seen once. These data originate in a study of T cell responses to AZD1222 COVID-19 vaccine. Germline V gene data show CDR1 as SGHAT and CDR2 as FQNNGV. The CDR3 is 14 amino acids. Trimming took off 3 bases at V and 2 bases at J, with 10 bases between the two ends. This TCR derives from an adult who received the MenACWY meningococcal vaccine as a control. The chain employs TRBV11-2 and TRBJ1-1; D remains ambiguous. Sequenced material: peripheral blood, taken 28 days after the second dose of the MenACWY control vaccine. As DNA, the CDR3 is TGTGCCAGCAGCTTGGGCAGAACAAACACTGAAGCTTTCTTT. Its translation: CASSLGRTNTEAFF.